This T cell receptor (beta chain) derives from a study of shared clonotypes between healthy human individuals (dated by TCRdb to 2018 to 2020). About the investigation overall: A couple of women and a few men aged 18 to 49 years were included in the cohort. Per donor, three plates each were used for CD4 naive and CD4 memory, two for CD8 naive, and one for CD8 memory. To estimate repertoire size and how much clonotypes are shared between individuals, the study performed deep sequencing of blood TCR repertoires from a few healthy adults. Different laboratories and diverse techniques were used to prepare libraries and sequence TCR repertoires, to increase sequencing depth and limit assay-specific biases. Between about 0.8 and 9 billion PBMCs per donor were obtained by leukapheresis. The full study reports these points: Because the study included a small number of donors, the genetic and exposure-history diversity represented was limited. Sampling was limited to blood, and TCR repertoires in tissue likely differ from TCR repertoires in blood. Incomplete sequencing was indicated by rarefaction of sorted-subset datasets, despite the large sequencing depth. Pairwise subsampling led to the expectation that sequencing depth would affect the degree of clonotype sharing among donors. Across a handful of donors, 5% to 6% of naive CD4, roughly 3.5% of naive CD8, 2.3% of memory CD4, and about 0.4% of memory CD8 clonotypes were shared. Clonotypes shared by all four sorted-subset donors showed higher generation probabilities than non-shared clonotypes. Naive subsets generally had larger estimated clonotype richness than memory subsets did.

Using the deep immunoSEQ assay, TCR CDR3 regions were amplified from genomic DNA by multiplex PCR. Extracted genomic DNA from each cell subset was spread evenly across all wells of several immunoSEQ 96-well plates, with each plate serving as a replicate. For sorted subsets, roughly 0.2 ug genomic DNA, equal to 25,000 to 35,000 T cell genomes, was loaded into each replicate PCR. Purified libraries were quantified with a Qubit 3.0 fluorometer, sized on a Bioanalyzer 2100, and re-quantified with the KAPA Library Quantification kit. Every immunoSEQ 96-well plate was sequenced on a dedicated single-read 150-cycle Illumina NextSeq 550 flow cell. Under the source paper's analysis protocol: Because the immunoSEQ output included only junctional sequences and no quality scores, the filtering could not be the same as the filtering used for full-length reads. Sequences were annotated with PyIR, a Python wrapper for IgBLAST v1.9, using IMGT germline references to assign V/J genes and CDR3. Reads were removed for weak V/J assignments (E-value above 1e-6), missing CDR3, stop codons, out-of-frame junctions, or ambiguous translated residues. V3J clonotypes were defined as sequences sharing an identical inferred V gene, J gene, and CDR3 amino acid sequence. Percentage overlap between repertoires was computed as shared unique clonotypes divided by the size of the smaller repertoire. Richness of each repertoire was evaluated using RTK rarefaction, the Chao1 estimator, and Recon v2.1 estimates of unobserved clonotypes. Generation probabilities for all TCRbeta clonotypes obtained by the gDNA method from a handful of donors were computed using OLGA. In TCRdb, the immuneACCESS table is reduced to in-frame sequences with V and J assigned. These tables do not hold every clone; where another copy was compared, an unresolved V gene accounts for under half, and the others remain unexplained. That table furnishes V, J and clone size, whereas the DNA furnished D and trimming. Counted in this sample were fewer than 1.4 million clones; more than 75% of them appeared once. Together, the top ten hold more than 0.55% of the sample.

The CDR3 goes from the cysteine to the phenylalanine over 17 residues. The only DNA kept is the CDR3, 51 bases in frame from the first base. V is trimmed back by 0 bases and J by 2 bases, and the junction contains 6 bases that no gene match accounts for. For CDR1 and CDR2, the germline V gene lists SGDLS and YYNGEE. With regard to this clone: It has no known antigen specificity. No much larger clonotype is one base removed from it; base qualities were not supplied.

Healthy HIV-negative adults with no recently reported acute infections or vaccinations were included as donors. All donors were Caucasian adults living in Nashville, Tennessee, USA. CD4+ T cells were enriched by magnetic negative selection; naive cells were then positively selected on CD45RA, and the negative fraction formed the memory subset. After blood collection by leukapheresis, PBMCs were isolated using Ficoll-Histopaque density gradient centrifugation and then cryopreserved in the vapor phase of liquid nitrogen. Analytical flow cytometry was used to check the purity and quantity of every magnetically sorted T cell population. Genomic DNA was isolated from each sorted fraction and quantified by UV absorbance on a Nanodrop 2000c.

The chain joins TRBV9 to TRBJ1-3; 9 central nucleotides agree with TRBD1. Sequencing was done on a sample of memory CD4+ T cells from PBMCs. What this sample's cell subset or site label stands for: CD45RA-negative fraction. The clonotype comes from a man between 18 and 29 years old in good health. Some clones in this sample may be carry-over from other donors' samples. The CDR3 here reads CASSVAGTGTTGNTIYF. At the DNA level, the sequence is TGTGCCAGCAGCGTAGCTGGGACAGGGACAACTGGAAACACCATATATTTT.